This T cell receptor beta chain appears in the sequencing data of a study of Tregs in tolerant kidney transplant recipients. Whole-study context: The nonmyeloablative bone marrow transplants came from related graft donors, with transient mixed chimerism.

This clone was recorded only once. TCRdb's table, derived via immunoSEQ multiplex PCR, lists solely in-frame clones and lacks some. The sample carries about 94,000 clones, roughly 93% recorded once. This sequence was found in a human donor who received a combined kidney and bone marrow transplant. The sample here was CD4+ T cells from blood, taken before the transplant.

CDR3 bases: TGCGCCAGCAGCTTTCCTGGCACAGATACGCAGTATTTT. Translated: CASSFPGTDTQYF. This chain links TRBV5-1 with TRBJ2-3; no reliable D call. This CDR3 region has 13 residues. Trimming pared 2 bases from V and 1 base from J, leaving 5 bases between. Germline CDR1 SGHRS, CDR2 YFSETQ.